Presented here are 21 T cell receptor beta chains from one specimen sequenced in a study of Ad26.COV2.S vaccination and SARS-CoV-2 variants (dated by TCRdb to about 2021). The treatment or condition label for this specimen denotes: 15 to 20 received Ad26.COV2.S at low or high dose, single or two shots; about 5 received placebo; per-sample allocation not given. For vaccine and placebo recipients, the sequenced repertoires came from samples collected on day 63 after the first injection. Library construction relied on the immunoSEQ multiplex PCR assay. TCRdb holds this immuneACCESS table with in-frame rearrangements only. Some clones are missing; in checked studies, unresolved V genes explain under half, and the rest has no known cause. The sample data list about 680,000 clones, and about 89% of these were observed just once. The ten largest clones represent about 1.5% of the sample. The specimen comprised peripheral blood, sampled in a trial of Ad26.COV2.S vaccine versus placebo. These TCRs come from a person aged 18-60 years who received the Ad26.COV2.S COVID-19 vaccine or a placebo.

Here the CDR3 reads CAIRGTRQGYEQYF. CDR3 coding DNA: TGTGCCATCAGGGGCACCCGGCAGGGATACGAGCAGTACTTC. The chain recombines TRBV10-3 with TRBJ2-7; weak D call: TRBD1 (5 bases). CDR1 and CDR2 from the germline V gene are ENHRY and SYGVKD. The CDR3 totals 14 residues. Trimming removed 6 bases from V and 4 bases from J, with 16 bases in between.

The chain is built from TRBV7-3 and TRBJ2-3; D is possibly TRBD2 (6 bases). The CDR3 length is 13 residues. CDR1 and CDR2 from the germline V gene are SGHTA and FQGTGA. The V and J ends lost 5 bases and 10 bases respectively, with 16 bases between them. The CDR3 is CASSPKGGGAQYF. Written as DNA, the CDR3 is TGTGCCAGCAGCCCAAAAGGTGGCGGGGCGCAGTATTTT.

The CDR3 region is CASSQVTTNEKLFF. The CDR3 bases are TGTGCCAGCAGCCAGGTCACAACTAATGAAAAACTGTTTTTT. This chain links TRBV2 with TRBJ1-4, with D unclear. V lost 6 bases to trimming and J lost 0 bases, with 8 bases between them. CDR3 length: 14 amino acids. Germline assignment: CDR1 SNHLY and CDR2 FYNNEI.

In DNA form, the CDR3 reads TGTGCCTGGAGTGGGACAGGGAGTCCGAACACTGAAGCTTTCTTT. Translation: CAWSGTGSPNTEAFF. This rearrangement joins TRBV30 to TRBJ1-1; TRBD1 matches 8 bases. Germline-derived CDR1 and CDR2 are GTSNPN and SVGIG (reference sequence). Losses at the gene ends were 1 base for V and 1 base for J; bases not matched to a gene: 5. The CDR3 covers 15 residues.

V is TRBV24-1 and J is TRBJ2-2; D is possibly TRBD1 (5 bases). The CDR3 consists of 14 residues. V lost 7 bases to trimming and J lost 4 bases, with 12 bases between them. Germline V gives CDR1 KGHDR, CDR2 SFDVKD. CDR3 sequence reads: CATRGRQTTGELFF. The CDR3, as DNA: TGTGCCACCAGAGGCCGACAGACCACCGGGGAGCTGTTTTTT.

V and J are TRBV7-6 and TRBJ2-3; D unclear. V was shortened by 4 bases and J by 2 bases, with 7 bases between the two germline ends. The length of the CDR3 is 13 residues. Germline CDR1 is SGHVS and CDR2 is FNYEAQ. DNA for the CDR3: TGTGCCAGCAGCTCCCGACTCACAGATACGCAGTATTTT. Amino acid sequence: CASSSRLTDTQYF.

J is TRBJ2-3 and V is TRBV10-3; D possibly uses TRBD1 or TRBD2 (5 bases each). In germline, CDR1 is ENHRY, CDR2 SYGVKD. CDR3 size: 17 residues. Trimming pared 2 bases from V and 3 bases from J, leaving 18 bases between. The CDR3 region has the DNA TGTGCCATCAGTGAGCCGAGGGCAGGGTTAGAGACAGATACGCAGTATTTT. Its protein is CAISEPRAGLETDTQYF.

This chain connects TRBV6-2 or TRBV6-3 to TRBJ2-7, with 7 bases matching TRBD1. Trimming cost V 5 bases and J 1 base; bases outside gene matches: 14. From germline, CDR1 is MNHEY and CDR2 SVGEGT. The CDR3 covers 17 residues. In DNA form, the CDR3 reads TGTGCCAGCAGTCCCGGGACAGCAGAAACAAGATCCTACGAGCAGTACTTC. Encoded protein: CASSPGTAETRSYEQYF.

In DNA, the CDR3 is TGTGCCAGCAGTTCCTCTGGACTAGCGGTTTACGAGCAGTACTTC. Translated, it gives CASSSSGLAVYEQYF. V is TRBV6-2 or TRBV6-3 and J is TRBJ2-7; 10 bases map to TRBD2. V gave up 4 bases and J gave up 4 bases; unmatched junction bases: 7. This CDR3 region has 15 residues. Germline-derived CDR1 and CDR2 are MNHEY and SVGEGT.

This sequence joins TRBV9 and TRBJ1-1; D gene uncertain. V was pared by 0 bases and J by 2 bases, with 11 bases between. Looked up from germline, CDR1 is SGDLS and CDR2 is YYNGEE. This CDR3 spans 15 amino acids. For the CDR3, the DNA is TGTGCCAGCAGCGTAGACGGAGGACCAAACACTGAAGCTTTCTTT. Amino acids: CASSVDGGPNTEAFF.

The chain employs TRBV18 and TRBJ2-7, with 8 nucleotides matching TRBD1. Germline loops: CDR1 KGHSH, CDR2 LQKENI. V lost 4 bases and J lost 5; bases outside the gene matches: 10. This CDR3 is 15 amino acids long. DNA of the CDR3: TGTGCCAGCTCACTTGACAGGGGATCGAACCACGAGCAGTACTTC. Its translation is CASSLDRGSNHEQYF. Drawing the rest from reference TRBV18 and TRBJ2-7, the complete variable domain is NAGVMQNPRHLVRRRGQEARLRCSPMKGHSHVYWYRQLPEEGLKFMVYLQKENIIDESGMPKERFSAEFPKEGPSILRIQQVVRGDSAAYFCASSLDRGSNHEQYFGPGTRLTVT.

This clone was seen a single time. The V gene is TRBV19, the J gene TRBJ2-7; a possible D gene is TRBD1 (6 bases). CDR1 is LNHDA, CDR2 SQIVND, per germline (reference sequence). V lost 4 bases to trimming and J lost 2 bases, with 12 bases between them. This CDR3 spans 14 amino acids. DNA for the CDR3: TGTGCCAGTAGTACGGGACACTCAGCCTACGAGCAGTACTTC. Its translation: CASSTGHSAYEQYF.

This sequence joins TRBV11-2 and TRBJ1-1, with D hard to call. The CDR3 has 13 amino acids. Trimming took 1 base from V and 2 from J, leaving 5 bases between them. Per germline, CDR1 SGHAT and CDR2 FQNNGV. CDR3 region: CASSLAPNTEAFF. The CDR3 region has the DNA TGTGCCAGCAGCTTAGCCCCTAACACTGAAGCTTTCTTT. The complete variable domain, with remaining parts taken from reference TRBV11-2 and TRBJ1-1, reads EAGVAQSPRYKIIEKRQSVAFWCNPISGHATLYWYQQILGQGPKLLIQFQNNGVVDDSQLPKDRFSAERLKGVDSTLKIQPAKLEDSAVYLCASSLAPNTEAFFGQGTRLTVV.

The genes are TRBV7-2 and TRBJ2-5; 12 nucleotides line up with TRBD2. The CDR3 covers 16 residues. J was trimmed by 3 bases and V by 1 base; bases with no gene match: 3. CDR1 SGHTA and CDR2 FQGNSA come from the germline V gene. DNA for the CDR3: TGTGCCAGCAGCTTAGTGGCTAGCGGGGGGGAAGAGACCCAGTACTTC. This encodes CASSLVASGGEETQYF.

With respect to this clone: A junction boundary mismatches the germline segment, possibly from a read error. The V and J genes are TRBV5-3 and TRBJ1-5; unclear D gene. TRBV5-3 is marked as an open reading frame, function uncertain. The CDR3 covers 15 residues. CDR3 DNA sequence: TGTGCCAGAAGCTTGAGCAGGCCCCGCAAGCAGCCCCAGCATTTT. This translates into CARSLSRPRKQPQHF.

The genes are TRBV27 and TRBJ1-2; D not resolved. Looked up from germline, CDR1 is MNHEY and CDR2 is SMNVEV (reference sequence). V lost 6 bases and J lost 1, with 18 bases in between. The CDR3 has 16 amino acids. The CDR3 loop reads CASSPGIDLYNYGYTF. The CDR3 DNA reads TGTGCCAGCAGCCCCGGGATCGACCTATATAACTATGGCTACACCTTC.

The CDR3 sequence is CASSNKAGGTSGANVLTF. DNA of the CDR3: TGCGCCAGCAGTAACAAAGCGGGGGGAACCTCTGGGGCCAACGTCCTGACTTTC. The genes are TRBV4-3 and TRBJ2-6, with TRBD2 matching 9 bases. Per germline, CDR1 LGHNA and CDR2 YSLEER. V lost 6 bases to trimming and J lost 0 bases; unmatched junction nucleotides: 9. The CDR3 contains 18 residues.

V gene TRBV4-2 combines with J gene TRBJ1-4; D call uncertain. Germline values: CDR1 LGHNA, CDR2 YNFKEQ. CDR3 length equals 15 residues. V was shortened by 3 bases and J by 7 bases, with 15 bases between the two germline ends. CDR3 loop: CASSHNHPKTEKLFF. In nucleotides, the CDR3 is TGTGCCAGCAGCCATAACCATCCGAAGACTGAAAAACTGTTTTTT.

The V and J genes are TRBV5-5 and TRBJ2-4; no definite D call. Trimming took off 2 bases at V and 0 bases at J, with 12 bases between the two ends. In germline, CDR1 is SGHKS, CDR2 YYEKEE (reference sequence). The CDR3 consists of 16 residues. In DNA, the CDR3 is TGTGCCAGCAGCTTTGGTGTAGGTCTAGCCAAAAACATTCAGTACTTC. Residues: CASSFGVGLAKNIQYF.

The chain is built from TRBV21-1 and TRBJ1-5. TRBV21-1 is recorded as a pseudogene. There are 16 residues in the CDR3. The CDR3 DNA is TGTGCCAGCAGCAATTGGGGGGTCTGCCTCGATCAGCCCCAGCATTTT. Its translation is CASSNWGVCLDQPQHF.

The J gene is TRBJ2-7, the V gene TRBV12-3 or TRBV12-4, with D hard to call. The CDR3 loop spans 13 amino acids. V lost 10 bases and J lost 3, with 16 bases in between. CDR3 DNA sequence: TGTGCCACCTCTTTGACGAACGGCTACGAGCAGTACTTC. Amino acids: CATSLTNGYEQYF.